This T cell receptor beta chain is drawn from a study of control samples from healthy donors and cancer patients. TCRdb keeps only in-frame clones here, not all; method: immunoSEQ multiplex PCR. The sample includes some 160,000 clones, around 95% of them seen just once. The CDR3 consists of 11 residues. Trimming stripped 3 bases from V and 7 bases from J, with 6 bases between. CDR1 and CDR2 from the germline V gene are MNHNS and SASEGT. The receptor's source is a middle-aged woman in good health. The V gene is TRBV6-1, the J gene TRBJ1-1; D unresolved. Material: blood. The CDR3 nucleotides are TGTGCCAGCAGTGATTGGGGTGAAGCTTTCTTT. It specifies CASSDWGEAFF.